The 24 T cell receptor beta chains below were found in one sample sequenced in a study of CD8+ T cells in alopecia areata. After isolation, RNA underwent reverse transcription to generate cDNA as the sequencing template. Repertoires were generated with immunoSEQ multiplex PCR, while TCRdb's copy carries only in-frame clones and drops some. The sample contains some 120,000 clones, approximately 53% of which appear only once. The sample here was CD4+ T cells sorted from blood, taken at week 0. The receptors come from a human donor with alopecia areata.

V gene TRBV15 combines with J gene TRBJ2-3; maybe TRBD1 (7 bases). There are 17 residues in the CDR3. Germline V CDR1 and CDR2: LNHNV, YYDKDF (reference sequence). Trimming cost V 0 bases and J 6 bases, with 19 bases left between them. CDR3 amino acids: CATSRDLEGAPPDTQYF. The CDR3 region has the DNA TGTGCCACCAGCAGAGATTTGGAGGGGGCGCCCCCCGATACGCAGTATTTT.

This clone has more than one count but fewer than ten. The gene calls are TRBV7-9 and TRBJ2-4; D is uncertain. Between the trimmed V and J ends, which lost 3 bases and 0 bases, there was a span of 6 bases. Germline-derived CDR1 and CDR2 are SEHNR and FQNEAQ (reference sequence). This CDR3 region has 14 residues. CDR3 in DNA: TGTGCCAGCAGCTTCGACTTAGCCAAAAACATTCAGTACTTC. It translates to CASSFDLAKNIQYF.

The chain combines TRBV30 with TRBJ1-4, with TRBD1 matching over 7 bases. V lost 6 bases and J lost 3; bases outside the gene matches: 4. Germline CDR1 is GTSNPN and CDR2 is SVGIG (reference sequence). This CDR3 spans 13 amino acids. CDR3 loop: CACIQGSNEKLFF. The CDR3 coding sequence is TGTGCCTGCATACAGGGGTCTAATGAAAAACTGTTTTTT.

The V and J genes are TRBV7-2 and TRBJ1-1; no clear D. The germline V and J ends were trimmed by 2 bases and 0 bases, with 13 bases remaining between them. The CDR3 contains 16 residues. Per the germline V gene, CDR1 is SGHTA and CDR2 is FQGNSA. CDR3 region: CASSLYPGGLNTEAFF. CDR3 sequence (DNA): TGTGCCAGCAGCTTATACCCCGGAGGGTTGAACACTGAAGCTTTCTTT.

The chain joins TRBV27 to TRBJ2-2; 7 nucleotides agree with TRBD1. Germline CDR1 reads MNHEY; CDR2 reads SMNVEV (reference sequence). This CDR3 is built from 16 residues. V lost 3 bases to trimming and J lost 7 bases; unmatched junction nucleotides: 11. CDR3 in amino acids: CASSFSNRGTIGELFF. DNA of the CDR3: TGTGCCAGCAGTTTCTCCAACAGGGGAACTATCGGGGAGCTGTTTTTT.

The chain recombines TRBV7-9 with TRBJ2-3; D unclear. V lost 0 bases, J lost 8 bases, and 9 bases lay in between. Germline CDR1 SEHNR, CDR2 FQNEAQ (reference sequence). The CDR3 runs 13 residues. CDR3 in DNA: TGTGCCAGCAGCTTAGCGCTGGGCGGTACGCAGTATTTT. Translating it yields CASSLALGGTQYF.

This chain joins TRBV4-3 and TRBJ2-3; the D gene is possibly TRBD2 (6 bases). CDR1 is LGHNA and CDR2 is YSLEER in the germline V gene. V lost 4 bases and J 4 bases, leaving 12 bases between the germline ends. The CDR3 contains 14 residues. The CDR3 here is CASSRRLGADTQYF. DNA of the CDR3: TGCGCCAGCAGCCGGAGACTAGGCGCAGATACGCAGTATTTT.

The sample holds one count of this clone. CDR3: CASSTGTITDTQYF. The CDR3 DNA sequence: TGTGCCAGCAGCACGGGGACTATAACAGATACGCAGTATTTT. The chain is built from TRBV27 and TRBJ2-3, with TRBD2 identical over 7 bases. Per the germline V gene, CDR1 is MNHEY and CDR2 is SMNVEV (reference sequence). V gave up 6 bases and J gave up 3 bases; unmatched junction bases: 6. The CDR3 is 14 amino acids.

The chain has TRBV2 and TRBJ2-7; 7 bases line up with TRBD1. This CDR3 has 14 residues. J gave up 7 bases and V 6 bases, and 12 bases lay outside the gene matches. The germline V gene has CDR1 SNHLY and CDR2 FYNNEI. CDR3 nucleotide sequence: TGTGCCAGCAGACTTACAGGGGCCCCGCGAGAGCAGTACTTC. Its translation is CASRLTGAPREQYF. Drawing the rest from reference TRBV2 and TRBJ2-7, the complete variable domain is EPEVTQTPSHQVTQMGQEVILRCVPISNHLYFYWYRQILGQKVEFLVSFYNNEISEKSEIFDDQFSVERPDGSNFTLKIRSTKLEDSAMYFCASRLTGAPREQYFGPGTRLTVT.

The chain has TRBV25-1 and TRBJ2-3, with 9 bases aligning to TRBD1. Trimming at V came to 7 bases and at J to 2 bases, leaving 13 bases not matched to a gene. The CDR3 loop spans 17 amino acids. Germline V gives CDR1 MGHDK, CDR2 SYGVNS. The CDR3 region is CASIPSRGTGPTDTQYF. CDR3 sequence (DNA): TGTGCCAGCATCCCATCTCGAGGGACAGGGCCCACAGATACGCAGTATTTT. Drawing the rest from reference TRBV25-1 and TRBJ2-3, the complete variable domain is EADIYQTPRYLVIGTGKKITLECSQTMGHDKMYWYQQDPGMELHLIHYSYGVNSTEKGDLSSESTVSRIRTEHFPLTLESARPSHTSQYLCASIPSRGTGPTDTQYFGPGTRLTVL.

V is TRBV15 and J is TRBJ2-1; TRBD2 is a possible D gene (6 bases). The CDR3 is 15 amino acids. The germline V gene has CDR1 LNHNV and CDR2 YYDKDF (reference sequence). V was trimmed by 1 base and J by 7 bases, leaving 14 bases between them. The CDR3 DNA follows: TGTGCCACCAGCAGAGTATCTACGGAGGGGAATGAGCAGTTCTTC. It yields the protein CATSRVSTEGNEQFF.

V gene TRBV4-2 combines with J gene TRBJ2-5, with a tentative D call TRBD2 (5 bases). Germline values: CDR1 LGHNA, CDR2 YNFKEQ. This CDR3 is built from 13 residues. Trimming removed 3 bases from V and 0 bases from J, with 5 bases in between. The CDR3 DNA reads TGTGCCAGCAGCCAGGACTACCAAGAGACCCAGTACTTC. Protein: CASSQDYQETQYF.

This clone occurred a few times. The chain links TRBV28 to TRBJ2-7; no clear D gene. In germline, CDR1 is MDHEN, CDR2 SYDVKM. The CDR3 covers 15 residues. The V and J ends lost 5 bases and 1 base respectively, with 15 bases between them. This CDR3 reads CASSQTSLGSYEQYF. The CDR3 DNA sequence: TGTGCCAGCAGTCAAACAAGCCTCGGATCCTACGAGCAGTACTTC. Full variable domain (rest looked up from reference TRBV28 and TRBJ2-7): DVKVTQSSRYLVKRTGEKVFLECVQDMDHENMFWYRQDPGLGLRLIYFSYDVKMKEKGDIPEGYSVSREKKERFSLILESASTNQTSMYLCASSQTSLGSYEQYFGPGTRLTVT.

The CDR3: CASSLVMVSYEQYF. CDR3 coding DNA: TGTGCCAGCAGCCTGGTCATGGTGAGCTACGAGCAGTACTTC. The chain employs TRBV5-6 and TRBJ2-7; D is unclear. CDR3 size: 14 residues. Germline assignment: CDR1 SGHDT and CDR2 YYEEEE. V was cut by 4 bases and J by 3 bases, with 14 bases left in between.

CDR3 in DNA: TGTGCCAGTTCTGACCGAATGAACACTGAAGCTTTCTTT. Its protein product is CASSDRMNTEAFF. The gene calls are TRBV6-5 and TRBJ1-1; D is unclear. Trimming cost V 9 bases and J 0 bases, with 11 bases left between them. The V gene's germline CDR1 is MNHEY and CDR2 SVGAGI. The CDR3 has 13 residues.

The chain uses TRBV6-6 and TRBJ2-5; D might be TRBD1 (6 bases). Germline V gene sequence: CDR1 MNHNY, CDR2 SVGAGI (reference sequence). CDR3 size: 13 residues. The V end was cut by 5 bases, the J end by 2 bases, with 9 bases between. The CDR3 bases are TGTGCCAGCAGTGACAGGAGACAAGAGACCCAGTACTTC. This translates into CASSDRRQETQYF.

The gene calls are TRBV9 and TRBJ2-5; 8 bases fit TRBD2. This CDR3 contains 18 residues. The V segment lost 1 base and the J segment 4 bases; nucleotides outside the gene matches: 15. The germline V gene has CDR1 SGDLS and CDR2 YYNGEE. CDR3 region: CASSVSQGREALGETQYF. DNA of the CDR3: TGTGCCAGCAGCGTAAGCCAGGGGCGGGAGGCCCTCGGAGAGACCCAGTACTTC.

This clone came up a few times. The chain combines TRBV19 with TRBJ1-1; maybe TRBD1 (5 bases). The length of the CDR3 is 12 residues. Trimming took 3 bases from V and 5 from J, leaving 7 bases between them. In germline, CDR1 is LNHDA, CDR2 SQIVND (reference sequence). CDR3 region: CASSIEGTEAFF. The DNA of the CDR3 is TGTGCCAGTAGTATCGAGGGGACTGAAGCTTTCTTT. The whole variable domain, filled in from reference TRBV19 and TRBJ1-1, reads DGGITQSPKYLFRKEGQNVTLSCEQNLNHDAMYWYRQDPGQGLRLIYYSQIVNDFQKGDIAEGYSVSREKKESFPLTVTSAQKNPTAFYLCASSIEGTEAFFGQGTRLTVV.

CDR3 region: CASSRLAGNQETQYF. In DNA form, the CDR3 reads TGCGCCAGCAGCAGACTAGCGGGTAACCAAGAGACCCAGTACTTC. J is TRBJ2-5 and V is TRBV5-1; 10 bases are shared with TRBD2. J was trimmed by 0 bases and V by 4 bases; bases with no gene match: 3. The CDR3 has 15 amino acids. CDR1 is SGHRS, CDR2 YFSETQ, per germline. Based on the CDR3 plus reference TRBV5-1 and TRBJ2-5, the full variable domain is KAGVTQTPRYLIKTRGQQVTLSCSPISGHRSVSWYQQTPGQGLQFLFEYFSETQRNKGNFPGRFSGRQFSNSRSEMNVSTLELGDSALYLCASSRLAGNQETQYFGPGTRLLVL.

The rearrangement joins TRBV2 to TRBJ2-1; 9 bases match TRBD2. Looked up from germline, CDR1 is SNHLY and CDR2 is FYNNEI. V shed 0 bases and J 4 bases; nucleotides not matched to a gene: 10. The CDR3 totals 18 residues. The DNA for the CDR3 is TGTGCCAGCAGTGAAGCGGGGCTAGCGGGGACCTTATACAATGAGCAGTTCTTC. Its protein is CASSEAGLAGTLYNEQFF.

By share, this clone counts as medium-sized. The J gene is TRBJ2-7, the V gene TRBV2, with TRBD1 as a possible D gene (6 bases). V was clipped by 8 bases and J by 3 bases, with 11 bases between them. This CDR3 spans 12 amino acids. The V gene's germline CDR1 is SNHLY and CDR2 FYNNEI. The CDR3, as DNA: TGTGCCAGCGGAATGGACAGCTACGAGCAGTACTTC. Translating gives CASGMDSYEQYF.

This clone has a handful of counts. CDR3 region: CASSWGQGAGGANVLTF. The CDR3 DNA is TGTGCCAGCAGCTGGGGACAGGGCGCTGGGGGGGCCAACGTCCTGACTTTC. J is TRBJ2-6 and V is TRBV9; 9 positions agree with TRBD1. Trimming took 4 bases from V and 4 from J; bases not matched to a gene: 9. There are 17 residues in the CDR3. Germline loops: CDR1 SGDLS, CDR2 YYNGEE.

This clone was seen a handful of times. The chain uses TRBV29-1 and TRBJ2-1, with 7 bases identical to TRBD2. The germline V gene encodes CDR1 SQVTM and CDR2 ANQGSEA. Unmatched junction bases numbered 2, after V lost 1 base and J lost 5 bases. The CDR3 spans 13 residues. The CDR3 nucleotides read TGCAGCGTTGAAGGCCGGGGGGACAATGAGCAGTTCTTC. Its protein is CSVEGRGDNEQFF.

The CDR3 DNA sequence: TGTGCCAGCAGTTTCATCGGTCGGAACACTGAAGCTTTCTTT. It codes for CASSFIGRNTEAFF. V is TRBV27 and J is TRBJ1-1; D gene unclear. The CDR3 has 14 amino acids. Germline values: CDR1 MNHEY, CDR2 SMNVEV (reference sequence). The V end was cut by 3 bases, the J end by 1 base, with 9 bases between.